Many counts were recorded for the clone carrying this TCR beta chain. Its antigen is not known. At one end, the junction sequence differs from germline, possibly due to a read error. The V gene's germline CDR1 is SEHNR and CDR2 FQNEAQ (reference sequence). The CDR3 is 15 amino acids. The sample comes from a study of T-cell reconstitution after alpha-beta-depleted transplantation in children. Findings and limits, study-wide: From newly produced T cells came most of the T-cell counts and diversity one year after transplant. Some patients owed their high day-60 TCRbeta diversity to surviving recipient T cells and thymic progenitors. Several hundred expanded graft clones reportedly were the source of alpha-beta T cells about two months after transplant.

TCRbeta library preparation incorporated unique molecular identifiers. TCRdb redid the calling of the PCR reads with MiXCR, one entry per CDR3 protein. The table has about 980,000 distinct CDR3 sequences, roughly 31% seen once; the top ten hold approximately 30%. The chain recombines TRBV7-9 with TRBJ2-3; D might be TRBD1 (6 bases). This clonotype was sampled from a boy younger than two who had a stem cell transplant for SCID, so the T cells may come from the graft donor. Sequenced material: PBMCs, mostly from graft donor cells, taken 360 days after TCRalphabeta/CD19-depleted stem cell transplant. This CDR3 reads CASSLVGASTDTQYF. CDR3 in DNA: TGCGCCAGCAGCTTGGTGGGGGCCAGCACAGATACGCAGTATTTT. Complete variable domain (other parts from reference TRBV7-9 and TRBJ2-3): DTGVSQNPRHKITKRGQNVTFRCDPISEHNRLYWYRQTLGQGPEFLTYFQNEAQLEKSRLLSDRFSAERPKGSFSTLEIQRTEQGDSAMYLCASSLVGASTDTQYFGPGTRLTVL.